The rows below give T cell receptor beta chains drawn from one sample of a study of T cells after posttransplantation cyclophosphamide. Method: immunoSEQ multiplex PCR; TCRdb's copy keeps in-frame clones and lacks some. The sample carries under 20,000 clones, roughly 80% recorded once. The specimen was memory CD4+ T cells sorted from blood. The receptors were sampled from a man aged 30-40 years in good health and a related stem cell transplant donor. Each CDR3 is given with its conserved first and last residue. The order of the fields is D gene, clone size, J gene, V gene, CDR3 DNA, CDR3 protein. The D gene is left open where the match is weak. Expanded clones get a size class; other rows say once, few or many, or leave the size out.

d_call: -
clone_size: few
j_call: TRBJ1-6
v_call: TRBV10-3
cdr3_nt: TGTGCCATCAGTGCCGGGACTGGGAATTCACCCCTCCACTTT
cdr3_aa: CAISAGTGNSPLHF

d_call: -
clone_size: -
j_call: TRBJ2-5
v_call: TRBV7-9
cdr3_nt: TGTGCCAGCAGCTACCTTGGACATGTCCAAGAGACCCAGTACTTC
cdr3_aa: CASSYLGHVQETQYF

d_call: TRBD2
clone_size: -
j_call: TRBJ2-2
v_call: TRBV6-4
cdr3_nt: TGTGCCAGCAGTGACTCAGGACTAGCGGGGGACACCGGGGAGCTGTTTTTT
cdr3_aa: CASSDSGLAGDTGELFF

d_call: -
clone_size: -
j_call: TRBJ1-1
v_call: TRBV28
cdr3_nt: TGTGCCAGCAGTTTATTCGGGGGGAGGGCTTTCTTT
cdr3_aa: CASSLFGGRAFF

d_call: TRBD1
clone_size: -
j_call: TRBJ2-1
v_call: TRBV5-1
cdr3_nt: TGCGCCAGCAGCTCCGGGACAGGGAATTACAATGAGCAGTTCTTC
cdr3_aa: CASSSGTGNYNEQFF

d_call: -
clone_size: -
j_call: TRBJ1-4
v_call: TRBV4-2
cdr3_nt: TGTGCCAGCAGCCTCAGTCAGGGCGTTATGAAGAAACTGTTTTTT
cdr3_aa: CASSLSQGVMKKLFF

d_call: TRBD2
clone_size: -
j_call: TRBJ2-7
v_call: TRBV5-4
cdr3_nt: TGTGCCAGCAGCGCCGGGGGACTAGCGGGGTACGAGCAGTACTTC
cdr3_aa: CASSAGGLAGYEQYF

d_call: TRBD2
clone_size: -
j_call: TRBJ2-2
v_call: TRBV6-1
cdr3_nt: TGTGCCAGCATCAAGCGGGGGGACACCGGGGAGCTGTTTTTT
cdr3_aa: CASIKRGDTGELFF

d_call: TRBD2
clone_size: -
j_call: TRBJ2-2
v_call: TRBV2
cdr3_nt: TGTGCCAGCAATAGCGGGGTTAACACCGGGGAGCTGTTTTTT
cdr3_aa: CASNSGVNTGELFF

d_call: -
clone_size: -
j_call: TRBJ1-5
v_call: TRBV27
cdr3_nt: TGTGCCAGCAGTCCAGGACAGAGCTTTAGCAATCAGCCCCAGCATTTT
cdr3_aa: CASSPGQSFSNQPQHF

d_call: TRBD1
clone_size: -
j_call: TRBJ2-3
v_call: TRBV5-4
cdr3_nt: TGTGCCACCCTCCAACAGGGGGTCTCAGATACGCAGTATTTT
cdr3_aa: CATLQQGVSDTQYF

d_call: -
clone_size: -
j_call: TRBJ2-5
v_call: TRBV7-8
cdr3_nt: TGTGCCAGCAGCTTGCAGGGACAAGAGACCCAGTACTTC
cdr3_aa: CASSLQGQETQYF

d_call: -
clone_size: -
j_call: TRBJ1-2
v_call: TRBV4-1
cdr3_nt: TGCGCCAGCAGCCCTCCCGACAGAGTTTATGGCTACACCTTC
cdr3_aa: CASSPPDRVYGYTF

d_call: -
clone_size: -
j_call: TRBJ1-1
v_call: TRBV5-6
cdr3_nt: TGTGCCAGCAGCTTGTACGGAGGGAACACTGAAGCTTTCTTT
cdr3_aa: CASSLYGGNTEAFF

d_call: -
clone_size: once
j_call: TRBJ1-5
v_call: TRBV28
cdr3_nt: TGTGCCAGCAGTCCACCGTTGGGGGGGCCCCAGCATTTT
cdr3_aa: CASSPPLGGPQHF

d_call: TRBD1
clone_size: -
j_call: TRBJ2-1
v_call: TRBV18
cdr3_nt: TGTGCCAGCTCACCACTACAGGGGTCCTACAATGAGCAGTTCTTC
cdr3_aa: CASSPLQGSYNEQFF

d_call: -
clone_size: -
j_call: TRBJ2-6
v_call: TRBV6-5
cdr3_nt: TGTGCCAGCAGTTACTCCCCAGGGGACGGGGCCAACGTCCTGACTTTC
cdr3_aa: CASSYSPGDGANVLTF

d_call: -
clone_size: -
j_call: TRBJ1-1
v_call: TRBV7-2
cdr3_nt: TGTGCCAGCAGCTTCCAGGGCAACACTGAAGCTTTCTTT
cdr3_aa: CASSFQGNTEAFF

d_call: -
clone_size: few
j_call: TRBJ2-5
v_call: TRBV19
cdr3_nt: TGTGCCAGTAGTCCCGGCGCCAGCGGGACCCAGTACTTC
cdr3_aa: CASSPGASGTQYF

d_call: TRBD1
clone_size: -
j_call: TRBJ1-2
v_call: TRBV9
cdr3_nt: TGTGCCAGCAGCGCCAGGTCGGAGGGGGCAGGTGGCTACACCTTC
cdr3_aa: CASSARSEGAGGYTF

d_call: TRBD1
clone_size: -
j_call: TRBJ1-1
v_call: TRBV19
cdr3_nt: TGTGCCAGTAGTAACGACAGGGGAACTGAAGCTTTCTTT
cdr3_aa: CASSNDRGTEAFF

d_call: -
clone_size: -
j_call: TRBJ1-1
v_call: TRBV4-1
cdr3_nt: TGCGCCAGCAGCCAAGAGGCAGGTTATAACACTGAAGCTTTCTTT
cdr3_aa: CASSQEAGYNTEAFF

d_call: -
clone_size: -
j_call: TRBJ2-5
v_call: TRBV5-8
cdr3_nt: TGTGCCAGCAGCTTGCAGCGGCAAGAGACCCAGTACTTC
cdr3_aa: CASSLQRQETQYF